The 22 T cell receptor beta chains below all came from one sample that was sequenced in a study of monozygotic twins with inflammatory bowel disease. TCRdb re-called the 5' RACE reads and gives one entry per CDR3 protein, without DNA. This listing includes roughly 100,000 distinct CDR3 sequences. The source material was blood. These receptors all stem from a human donor with ulcerative colitis or Crohn's disease, or a healthy co-twin of an affected twin (not recorded which).

V and J are TRBV3-1 and TRBJ2-5; TCRdb's D call of TRBD2 is untestable without DNA. There are 16 residues in the CDR3. Germline lookup yields CDR1 LGHDT and CDR2 YNNKEL (reference sequence). The CDR3 spells CASSQLGLAGQETQYF.

The chain has TRBV5-4 and TRBJ2-3; there is no DNA to check the TCRdb D call of TRBD1. Germline V gene lookup returns CDR1 SGHNT and CDR2 YYREEE (reference sequence). This CDR3 has 14 residues. CDR3 in amino acids: CASMGTGKTDTQYF.

The rearrangement joins TRBV12-3 or TRBV12-4 to TRBJ1-3. This CDR3 is built from 17 residues. Here the CDR3 reads CASSLGWQVSSGNTIYF.

The V gene is TRBV12-3 or TRBV12-4, the J gene TRBJ2-5; no DNA is available, so the TRBD2 call from TCRdb remains unchecked. This CDR3 region has 13 residues. The CDR3 protein is CASTQGLRETQYF.

The chain is built from TRBV2 and TRBJ2-3; TCRdb returns TRBD2, unconfirmable since there is no DNA. This CDR3 region has 14 residues. In germline, CDR1 is SNHLY, CDR2 FYNNEI. CDR3: CASSPTSGVGKQYF. Drawing the rest from reference TRBV2 and TRBJ2-3, the complete variable domain is EPEVTQTPSHQVTQMGQEVILRCVPISNHLYFYWYRQILGQKVEFLVSFYNNEISEKSEIFDDQFSVERPDGSNFTLKIRSTKLEDSAMYFCASSPTSGVGKQYFGPGTRLTVL.

The rearrangement joins TRBV20-1 to TRBJ1-5; there is no DNA to check the TCRdb D call of TRBD1. The germline V gene encodes CDR1 DFQATT and CDR2 SNEGSKA (reference sequence). The CDR3 has 13 residues. This CDR3 reads CSAGTGGYQPQHF.

The rearrangement joins TRBV29-1 to TRBJ2-5; TCRdb's D call, TRBD2, is unchecked because there is no DNA. The CDR3 extends over 12 amino acids. Per the germline V gene, CDR1 is SQVTM and CDR2 is ANQGSEA. The CDR3 loop is CSVDVGRETQYF.

The V and J genes are TRBV11-3 and TRBJ2-5; TCRdb reports TRBD1, a call that lacks DNA to check it against. This CDR3 comprises 13 residues. CDR1 SGHNT and CDR2 YENEEA come from the germline V gene. The CDR3: CASSLAQEETQYF.

CDR3 loop: CASSLQRLDTQYF. The chain carries TRBV7-9 and TRBJ2-3. Germline V CDR1 and CDR2: SEHNR, FQNEAQ (reference sequence). The CDR3 covers 13 residues.

The rearrangement links TRBV27 to TRBJ2-1; TCRdb reports TRBD2, a call that lacks DNA to check it against. In germline, CDR1 is MNHEY, CDR2 SMNVEV (reference sequence). The CDR3 sequence is 14 residues long. This chain's CDR3 is CASSSGLAKGEQFF.

The V call is TRBV19, the J call TRBJ2-1. Per germline, CDR1 LNHDA and CDR2 SQIVND (reference sequence). There are 12 residues in the CDR3. The CDR3 loop reads CASSISLGEQFF. Together with reference TRBV19 and TRBJ2-1, the CDR3 gives the full variable domain: DGGITQSPKYLFRKEGQNVTLSCEQNLNHDAMYWYRQDPGQGLRLIYYSQIVNDFQKGDIAEGYSVSREKKESFPLTVTSAQKNPTAFYLCASSISLGEQFFGPGTRLTVL.

The chain has TRBV20-1 and TRBJ1-1; TCRdb's D gene call, TRBD1, goes unchecked for lack of DNA. The CDR3 spans 14 residues. Germline-derived CDR1 and CDR2 are DFQATT and SNEGSKA (reference sequence). The CDR3 loop reads CSASKRGTVTEAFF.

This sequence joins TRBV9 and TRBJ1-1; no DNA is available, so the TRBD1 call from TCRdb remains unchecked. CDR3 length: 19 amino acids. Germline V CDR1 and CDR2: SGDLS, YYNGEE. This CDR3 reads CASSPRTGQGARMSTEAFF.

CDR3 protein: CASSLTGTGRIGELFF. The chain recombines TRBV28 with TRBJ2-2; TCRdb reports TRBD1, a call that lacks DNA to check it against. The germline V gene has CDR1 MDHEN and CDR2 SYDVKM. The CDR3 loop spans 16 amino acids.

The chain links TRBV7-6 to TRBJ2-1; no DNA is available, so the TRBD2 call from TCRdb remains unchecked. Germline V lookup: CDR1 SGHVS, CDR2 FNYEAQ. This CDR3 is 15 amino acids long. CDR3 in amino acids: CASSARLAGNNEQFF.

This rearrangement joins TRBV6-2 or TRBV6-3 to TRBJ1-2. The CDR3 extends over 15 amino acids. Germline V gene data show CDR1 as MNHEY and CDR2 as SVGEGT. CDR3 residues: CASSYPASDNYGYTF.

The chain carries TRBV6-6 and TRBJ1-2; TCRdb selects TRBD1, and the lack of DNA leaves this call unchecked. There are 13 residues in the CDR3. Germline values: CDR1 MNHNY, CDR2 SVGAGI (reference sequence). The CDR3 sequence: CASSYGTGFGYTF.

This chain connects TRBV7-9 to TRBJ2-7. The CDR3 has 14 residues. Germline lookup yields CDR1 SEHNR and CDR2 FQNEAQ (reference sequence). CDR3 region: CASSTHYTTYEQYF.

This chain links TRBV7-2 with TRBJ2-7; the TCRdb call, TRBD1, lacks DNA for checking. The CDR3 consists of 15 residues. Per the germline V gene, CDR1 is SGHTA and CDR2 is FQGNSA. The CDR3 spells CASRQDRGQVYEQYF.

J is TRBJ2-1 and V is TRBV5-1; with no DNA, the TCRdb D assignment of TRBD2 cannot be verified. The CDR3 covers 20 residues. Germline CDR1 is SGHRS and CDR2 is YFSETQ. CDR3 amino acids: CASSFPTSGGAASEDNEQFF.

The chain has TRBV7-9 and TRBJ2-7; TCRdb's assignment of TRBD1 cannot be checked, as there is no DNA. This CDR3 is 13 amino acids long. The germline V gene encodes CDR1 SEHNR and CDR2 FQNEAQ (reference sequence). The CDR3 sequence: CASGGHGSYEQYF.

This chain's CDR3 is CSARDLDRDHEQYF. The J gene is TRBJ2-7, the V gene TRBV20-1; TCRdb outputs TRBD1, but without DNA this stays unchecked. Germline V gene lookup returns CDR1 DFQATT and CDR2 SNEGSKA (reference sequence). The CDR3 is 14 residues long.